This T cell receptor beta chain was identified during a study of T-cell reconstitution after alpha-beta-depleted transplantation in children. Preparation of the TCRbeta library involved a method that used unique molecular identifiers. In TCRdb, the PCR reads were re-called with MiXCR into one record per CDR3 protein. The data contain hundreds of thousands of distinct CDR3 sequences, roughly 17% of them singletons. V dropped 6 bases and J dropped 5; count of bases not matched to a gene: 5. This CDR3 is 13 amino acids long. Looked up from germline, CDR1 is SGHNT and CDR2 is YENEEA. The sequencing here drew on PBMCs from the stem cell graft donor, taken from the stem cell graft. The TCR originated in a human donor who donated a stem cell graft to a child with acute myeloid leukemia. J is TRBJ2-5 and V is TRBV11-3, with 8 bases that match TRBD1. The CDR3 bases are TGTGCCAGCAGTCGGACAGGGAGGGAGACCCAGTACTTC. Translation gives CASSRTGRETQYF.